Detailed here is one T cell receptor beta chain. Its antigen is currently unknown. These data belong to a study of cytomegalovirus exposure and HLA in healthy donors. V lost 5 bases, J lost 5 bases, and 10 bases lay in between. This CDR3 region has 13 residues. CDR1 and CDR2 from the germline V gene are SGHTA and FQGNSA. The study, taken as a whole, reports: Judged likely to be a sequencing artifact was a cluster of highly shared sequence variants. Some public TCRs appeared in many individuals, while most sequences were rare. Researchers catalogued some 160 TCR beta chains as cytomegalovirus-associated.

It was with 60 Vbeta and 13 Jbeta primers that the PCR ran. Profiling relied on immunoSEQ multiplex PCR, and the TCRdb table lists in-frame clones only, not all of them. The sample lists about 93,000 clones; 82% were seen once. V gene TRBV7-2 combines with J gene TRBJ2-1; the D gene is possibly TRBD2 (6 bases). The source material was PBMCs. This sequence was found in a man in his fifties in good health and CMV-seronegative. CDR3 loop: CASSPGTDNEQFF. In nucleotides, the CDR3 is TGTGCCAGCAGCCCTGGGACTGACAATGAGCAGTTCTTC.